The 4 T cell receptor beta chains in this list originate from one sample, sequenced in a study of molecular identifiers for immune sequencing clone quantification. Each CDR3 protein gets one entry after TCRdb re-called the PCR reads with MiXCR. Among approximately 550,000 distinct CDR3 sequences listed, 20% to 25% were seen once. The source material was naive CD8+ T cells from blood, with Jurkat cell RNA spiked in. The sample's subset: FACS-sorted CD8+CD4-CCR7+CD45RA+ naive T cells. The receptors come from a human donor in good health. Some libraries in this study had Jurkat cell RNA spiked in.

This clonotype was seen repeatedly, ten times or more. The chain couples TRBV12-3 or TRBV12-4 to TRBJ1-4, with D possibly being TRBD1 (5 bases). The CDR3 is 15 amino acids. V shed 5 bases and J shed 0 bases, with 10 bases lying between them. The CDR3 region has the DNA TGTGCCAGCAGTGTTACAGGAGCAACTAATGAAAAACTGTTTTTT. Its translation is CASSVTGATNEKLFF.

The rearrangement joins TRBV7-9 to TRBJ2-2; the D is unclear. Per the germline V gene, CDR1 is SEHNR and CDR2 is FQNEAQ (reference sequence). The CDR3 runs 12 residues. V gave up 3 bases and J gave up 8 bases, with 7 bases separating them. CDR3 sequence reads: CASSFGQGELFF. The DNA of the CDR3 is TGTGCCAGCAGCTTTGGCCAAGGGGAGCTGTTTTTT.

Comments on this clonotype: This could be a read error, since a much larger clone is one nucleotide away. The CDR3, as DNA: TGTGCCAGCACCACACTAGCGGGAGTCAAAAACATTCAGTTCTTC. This encodes CASTTLAGVKNIQFF. V gene TRBV27 combines with J gene TRBJ2-4; 11 bases agree with TRBD2. The J call is in doubt because the DNA end fits TRBJ2-1 better. The CDR3 runs to 15 residues. Per germline, CDR1 MNHEY and CDR2 SMNVEV (reference sequence).

This chain uses TRBV14 with TRBJ2-7, with 7 nucleotides matching TRBD1. This CDR3 region has 15 residues. The J segment lost 2 bases and the V segment lost 2 bases, leaving 6 bases of the junction unmatched. The germline CDR1 and CDR2 sequences are SGHDN and FVKESK. CDR3 in DNA: TGTGCCAGCAGCCAACTTACGACAGGGACCTACGAGCAGTACTTC. Its translation is CASSQLTTGTYEQYF.